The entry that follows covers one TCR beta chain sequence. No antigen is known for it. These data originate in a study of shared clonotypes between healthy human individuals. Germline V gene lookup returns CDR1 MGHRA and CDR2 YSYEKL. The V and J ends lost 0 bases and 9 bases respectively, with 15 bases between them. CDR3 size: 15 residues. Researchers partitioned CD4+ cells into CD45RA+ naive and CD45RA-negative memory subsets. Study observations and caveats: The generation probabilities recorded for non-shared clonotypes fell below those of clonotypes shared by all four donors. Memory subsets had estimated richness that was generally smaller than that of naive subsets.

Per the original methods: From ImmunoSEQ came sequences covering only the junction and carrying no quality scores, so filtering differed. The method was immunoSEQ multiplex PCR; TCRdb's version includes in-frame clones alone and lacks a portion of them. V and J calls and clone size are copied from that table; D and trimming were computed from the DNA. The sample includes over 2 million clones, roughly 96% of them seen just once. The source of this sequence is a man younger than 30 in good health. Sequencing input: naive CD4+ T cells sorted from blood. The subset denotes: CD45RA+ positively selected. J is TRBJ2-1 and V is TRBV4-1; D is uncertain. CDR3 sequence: CASSQEPRRFGEQFF. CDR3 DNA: TGCGCCAGCAGCCAAGAACCCCGCCGGTTCGGTGAGCAGTTCTTC.